One and the same sample provided the 2 T cell receptor beta chains below, sequenced in a study of beta chain features in type 1 diabetes. No antigen is known for these receptors. As every portion of the isolated RNA was reverse transcribed, the sequencing read expressed TCRB transcripts. Libraries were prepared by immunoSEQ multiplex PCR; TCRdb keeps only in-frame clonotypes and omits some of them. The table has about 160,000 clones, 10% seen once; the top ten hold around 0.5%. Overall study findings and caveats: In every one of the four CD4+ subsets, TCRB CDR3s were moderately but significantly shorter in Type 1 diabetes patients.

Sequencing was done on a sample of central memory CD4+ T cells from blood. Receptors were obtained from a man aged 25-45 years with type 1 diabetes.

In this sample, this clone turned up a few times. The CDR3 DNA sequence: TGTGCCTGGAGGACTAAGGGTGTCGGATCTGGAAACACCATATATTTT. This sequence encodes CAWRTKGVGSGNTIYF. The rearrangement links TRBV30 to TRBJ1-3; no definite D call. Trimming took off 3 bases at V and 1 base at J, with 16 bases between the two ends. The CDR3 spans 16 residues. CDR1 is GTSNPN, CDR2 SVGIG, per germline (reference sequence).

This clone was counted between two and nine times. This sequence joins TRBV2 and TRBJ1-5; D remains ambiguous. There are 14 residues in the CDR3. V lost 6 bases, J lost 3 bases, and 12 bases lay in between. CDR1 and CDR2 from the germline V gene are SNHLY and FYNNEI. The CDR3 loop reads CASRVQSNNQPQHF. CDR3 bases: TGTGCCAGCAGGGTACAGAGCAACAATCAGCCCCAGCATTTT. The complete variable domain, with remaining parts taken from reference TRBV2 and TRBJ1-5, reads EPEVTQTPSHQVTQMGQEVILRCVPISNHLYFYWYRQILGQKVEFLVSFYNNEISEKSEIFDDQFSVERPDGSNFTLKIRSTKLEDSAMYFCASRVQSNNQPQHFGDGTRLSIL.